These T cell receptor beta chains were read from a single sample in a study of siplizumab effects on memory and regulatory T cells. Assay: immunoSEQ multiplex PCR; the TCRdb copy retains only in-frame clones and omits some. The sample shows around 99,000 clones, about 90% of them seen only once. Source material: Tregs sorted from blood. The source is a human donor in good health. The CDR3 runs from the conserved cysteine through the conserved F or W. D genes are given only for firm matches. Part of the rows lack a size; the others show once, few, many or a class for expanded clones.

cdr3_aa cdr3_nt j_call v_call clone_size d_call cdr3_length
CATRPSSGANVLTF TGTGCCACCCGACCGTCCTCTGGGGCCAACGTCCTGACTTTC TRBJ2-6 TRBV6-6 NA NA 14
CASSPMGGYNEQFF TGTGCCAGCAGCCCCATGGGCGGGTACAATGAGCAGTTCTTC TRBJ2-1 TRBV5-4 NA NA 14
CASSFGPVKSQAFF TGCGCCAGCAGCTTCGGACCGGTGAAATCGCAAGCTTTCTTT TRBJ1-1 TRBV5-1 NA NA 14
CASSLGGLSGNTIYF TGTGCCAGCAGCTTAGGGGGGTTGTCTGGAAACACCATATATTTT TRBJ1-3 TRBV7-9 NA NA 15
CASSDLLAGGTDTQYF TGTGCCAGCAGTGATTTGTTAGCGGGGGGCACAGATACGCAGTATTTT TRBJ2-3 TRBV2 NA TRBD2 16
CASSVLGGDTQYF TGCGCCAGCAGCGTACTAGGCGGAGATACGCAGTATTTT TRBJ2-3 TRBV5-1 NA NA 13
CASSLWAAGDHTDTQYF TGTGCCAGCAGCCTATGGGCAGCGGGAGACCACACAGATACGCAGTATTTT TRBJ2-3 TRBV11-2 NA TRBD2 17
CASSYMGRGKREKLFF TGTGCCAGCAGTTACATGGGTAGGGGAAAACGTGAAAAACTGTTTTTT TRBJ1-4 TRBV6-5 NA NA 16
CASNPTGAPNTEAFF TGTGCCAGCAACCCGACAGGAGCCCCGAACACTGAAGCTTTCTTT TRBJ1-1 TRBV5-4 NA NA 15
CASSFDGNQPQHF TGCGCCAGCAGCTTCGATGGCAATCAGCCCCAGCATTTT TRBJ1-5 TRBV5-1 NA NA 13
CASSLSGRSYSNQPQHF TGTGCCAGCAGTTTGAGCGGACGGTCTTATAGCAATCAGCCCCAGCATTTT TRBJ1-5 TRBV27 NA NA 17
CASSGTGWYGYTF TGTGCCAGCAGTGGGACAGGGTGGTATGGCTACACCTTC TRBJ1-2 TRBV6-1 NA TRBD1 13
CASSERRRLNQPQHF TGTGCCAGCAGTGAAAGACGACGCCTCAATCAGCCCCAGCATTTT TRBJ1-5 TRBV6-1 NA NA 15
CASSQSGGYTDTQYF TGTGCCAGCAGCCAATCTGGGGGTTACACAGATACGCAGTATTTT TRBJ2-3 TRBV7-2 NA NA 15
CASSTTGTGSNEQYF TGCGCCAGCAGCACCACCGGGACAGGGTCCAACGAGCAGTACTTC TRBJ2-7 TRBV5-1 NA TRBD1 15
CASRPGLANTDTQYF TGTGCCAGCAGACCCGGACTAGCGAACACAGATACGCAGTATTTT TRBJ2-3 TRBV2 NA TRBD2 15
CAISEFSGPTDTQYF TGTGCCATCAGTGAGTTTTCGGGACCTACAGATACGCAGTATTTT TRBJ2-3 TRBV10-3 NA NA 15
CASSYRRMGRSYEQYF TGTGCCAGCAGTTACCGTCGTATGGGGCGCTCCTACGAGCAGTACTTC TRBJ2-7 TRBV6-5 NA NA 16
CASSQGATPRGELFF TGCGCCAGCAGCCAAGGCGCCACGCCACGTGGGGAGCTGTTTTTT TRBJ2-2 TRBV4-1 NA NA 15
CASSLGTSKETQYF TGTGCCAGCAGCTTGGGGACTAGTAAAGAGACCCAGTACTTC TRBJ2-5 TRBV5-4 NA TRBD2 14
CASSTRTGGYGNTIYF TGTGCCAGCAGCACCCGGACAGGGGGATATGGAAACACCATATATTTT TRBJ1-3 TRBV7-9 NA TRBD1 16
CASSPQQLNEKLFF TGTGCCAGCTCACCACAACAGCTTAATGAAAAACTGTTTTTT TRBJ1-4 TRBV18 NA NA 14
CAISGDRSNYGYTF TGTGCCATCAGTGGGGACAGGTCGAACTATGGCTACACCTTC TRBJ1-2 TRBV10-3 once TRBD1 14
CASRSTGRSTDTQYF TGTGCCAGCAGAAGTACAGGGAGAAGCACAGATACGCAGTATTTT TRBJ2-3 TRBV6-5 NA NA 15
CASSIFGGINIQYF TGTGCCAGTAGTATATTTGGCGGCATAAACATTCAGTACTTC TRBJ2-4 TRBV19 NA NA 14
CASSSLPVNYGYTF TGTGCCAGCAGTTCCCTACCAGTTAACTATGGCTACACCTTC TRBJ1-2 TRBV27 NA NA 14
CATSRDRADTQYF TGTGCCACCAGCAGAGATCGGGCAGATACGCAGTATTTT TRBJ2-3 TRBV15 NA NA 13
CASSWTGTETYEQYF TGTGCCAGCAGCTGGACCGGGACAGAGACCTACGAGCAGTACTTC TRBJ2-7 TRBV7-8 NA TRBD1 15
CASSSGVGATEAFF TGCGCCAGCAGCTCAGGGGTCGGGGCCACTGAAGCTTTCTTT TRBJ1-1 TRBV5-1 once NA 14
CSVVVLGMNTEAFF TGCAGCGTTGTAGTATTAGGGATGAACACTGAAGCTTTCTTT TRBJ1-1 TRBV29-1 NA NA 14
CASNVKGAANEKLFF TGTGCCAGCAACGTCAAGGGGGCGGCTAATGAAAAACTGTTTTTT TRBJ1-4 TRBV2 NA TRBD1 15
CSVAADRANEKLFF TGCAGCGTTGCAGCAGACAGGGCTAATGAAAAACTGTTTTTT TRBJ1-4 TRBV29-1 NA TRBD1 14
CASSKTGDGETQYF TGTGCCAGCAGCAAAACAGGGGACGGCGAGACCCAGTACTTC TRBJ2-5 TRBV7-9 NA TRBD1 14
CASSELGSRSGANVLTF TGTGCCAGCAGTGAATTAGGCTCCCGCTCTGGGGCCAACGTCCTGACTTTC TRBJ2-6 TRBV25-1 NA NA 17
CASSLRYRGNSPLHF TGTGCCAGCAGCTTAAGGTACAGGGGTAATTCACCCCTCCACTTT TRBJ1-6 TRBV7-2 once TRBD1 15
CASSSSSGRPQHEQFF TGTGCCAGCAGCTCCTCTAGCGGGAGGCCGCAGCATGAGCAGTTCTTC TRBJ2-1 TRBV7-3 NA TRBD2 16
CASSYDVANYGYTF TGTGCCAGCAGTTACGACGTAGCTAACTATGGCTACACCTTC TRBJ1-2 TRBV6-5 NA NA 14
CASKGERDNEQFF TGTGCCAGCAAAGGGGAGAGGGACAATGAGCAGTTCTTC TRBJ2-1 TRBV2 NA NA 13
CASSPRDSRTDTQYF TGCGCCAGCAGCCCAAGGGACAGCCGGACAGATACGCAGTATTTT TRBJ2-3 TRBV5-1 NA TRBD1 15
CASKLAHQETQYF TGCGCCAGCAAACTAGCGCATCAAGAGACCCAGTACTTC TRBJ2-5 TRBV10-2 NA TRBD2 13
CASSLDRDNSDTQYF TGTGCCAGCAGCCTGGACAGGGATAATTCAGATACGCAGTATTTT TRBJ2-3 TRBV5-6 NA TRBD1 15
CASSQDGQGPYEQYF TGCGCCAGCAGCCAAGATGGGCAGGGTCCCTACGAGCAGTACTTC TRBJ2-7 TRBV4-1 NA NA 15
CSARRGLGYTF TGCAGTGCACGTCGGGGGCTCGGCTACACCTTC TRBJ1-2 TRBV20-1 NA NA 11
CASSEMVETQYF TGTGCCAGCAGTGAAATGGTAGAGACCCAGTACTTC TRBJ2-5 TRBV25-1 once NA 12
CASSAGGTYGYTF TGTGCCAGCAGTGCTGGGGGCACATATGGCTACACCTTC TRBJ1-2 TRBV2 NA NA 13
CASSSYPGPSEGEQYF TGTGCCAGCAGTTCCTACCCTGGGCCATCAGAGGGGGAGCAGTACTTC TRBJ2-7 TRBV6-5 once NA 16
CASSLIGEGNSPLHF TGTGCCAGCAGCTTAATAGGGGAAGGTAATTCACCCCTCCACTTT TRBJ1-6 TRBV7-2 NA NA 15
CASSPRTALYYGYTF TGTGCCAGCTCACCACGGACGGCCCTCTACTATGGCTACACCTTC TRBJ1-2 TRBV18 NA NA 15
CASSPTAQRGTDTQYF TGCGCCAGCAGCCCGACTGCCCAGAGAGGCACAGATACGCAGTATTTT TRBJ2-3 TRBV4-1 NA NA 16
CASSLAEGRYEQYF TGTGCCAGCAGTTTAGCCGAAGGTAGATACGAGCAGTACTTC TRBJ2-7 TRBV28 NA NA 14